This T cell receptor (beta chain) was identified in a study of response to subunit inactivated influenza vaccine. This clonotype has only a few counts. Its antigen is not known. TCRdb ran MiXCR on the RT-PCR reads and lists one entry per CDR3 protein. The profile shows about 780,000 distinct CDR3 sequences, approximately 17% of them singletons. Study-level results: Authors suggested each seasonal influenza vaccination recruits few new T cells.

Trimming cost V 6 bases and J 0 bases, with 14 bases left between them. The germline V gene encodes CDR1 SGHKS and CDR2 YYEKEE (reference sequence). The CDR3 has 15 amino acids. The V gene is TRBV5-5, the J gene TRBJ2-3; D possibly corresponds to TRBD2 (5 bases). The receptor's source is a man in his fifties who received an inactivated influenza vaccine. Specimen: PBMCs from blood, collected 5 days after vaccination. CDR3 bases: TGTGCCAGCACGAAAGGAGGAACTAGCACAGATACGCAGTATTTT. It is translated as CASTKGGTSTDTQYF.